This TCR beta chain stems from a study of cytomegalovirus exposure and HLA in healthy donors. Across the whole study: One earlier analysis, a look at about 179 million T cells, found almost 120 million unique TCR beta sequences.

The V end lost 5 bases, the J end lost 3 bases, and 20 bases lay between the germline ends. CDR1 is MNHNY, CDR2 SVGAGI, per germline (reference sequence). The CDR3 loop spans 16 amino acids. Points from the study as a whole: The study designated fewer than 200 TCR beta chains cytomegalovirus-associated.

As to this clone: As yet, its antigen is unknown.

13 Jbeta primers and 60 Vbeta primers were used for the PCR. Only in-frame clones appear in the TCRdb table, and some are missing; sequencing was by immunoSEQ multiplex PCR. Of some 180,000 clones detected, roughly 75% appear once; the ten largest clones hold around 1.9%. This chain connects TRBV6-6 to TRBJ2-7; the D gene is possibly TRBD1 (6 bases). The sample comprised PBMCs. This TCR derives from a woman under 40 in good health and CMV-seronegative. The CDR3, as DNA: TGTGCCAGCAGTACCTTTCGCAGGGGCCTTTACTACGAGCAGTACTTC. This sequence encodes CASSTFRRGLYYEQYF.